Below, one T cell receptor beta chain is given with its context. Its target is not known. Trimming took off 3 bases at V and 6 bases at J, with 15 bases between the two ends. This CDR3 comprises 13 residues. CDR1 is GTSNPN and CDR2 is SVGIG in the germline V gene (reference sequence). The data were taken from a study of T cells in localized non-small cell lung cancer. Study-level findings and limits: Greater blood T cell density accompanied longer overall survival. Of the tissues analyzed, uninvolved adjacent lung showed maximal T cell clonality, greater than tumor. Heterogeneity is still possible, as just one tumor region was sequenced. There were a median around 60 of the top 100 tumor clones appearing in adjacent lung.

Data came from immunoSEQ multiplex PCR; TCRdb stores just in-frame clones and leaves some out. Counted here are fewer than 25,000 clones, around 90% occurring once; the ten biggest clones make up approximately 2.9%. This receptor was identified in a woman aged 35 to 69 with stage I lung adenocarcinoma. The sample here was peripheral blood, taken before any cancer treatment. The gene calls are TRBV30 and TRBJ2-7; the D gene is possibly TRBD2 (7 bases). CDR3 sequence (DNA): TGTGCCTGGAGCGGAACAGGGAGGGGCGAGCAGTACTTC. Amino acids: CAWSGTGRGEQYF.